The rows below give T cell receptor beta chains drawn from one sample of a study of CD8 T cells in Susac syndrome. Via MiXCR, TCRdb re-called the immunoSEQ multiplex PCR reads, giving one row per CDR3 protein. This sample has approximately 180,000 distinct CDR3 sequences, with approximately 95% found just once. The sample consisted of CD4+ T cells from PBMCs. The receptors here all came from a human donor with multiple sclerosis. CDR3s include the opening cysteine and the closing phenylalanine or tryptophan. A D gene is named only where the DNA matches it firmly. For some rows the clone size is stated as once, few or many, or as a class when expanded; others skip it.

j_gene,v_gene,d_gene,abundance,CDR3aa,CDR3nt
TRBJ2-1,TRBV14,.,.,CASSIGLGSRYNEQFF,TGTGCCAGCAGCATTGGGCTTGGGTCGCGGTACAATGAGCAGTTCTTC
TRBJ2-7,TRBV6-2/TRBV6-3,TRBD2,.,CASSYPRTSGVYEQYF,TGTGCCAGCAGCTACCCCCGGACTAGCGGGGTCTACGAGCAGTACTTC
TRBJ2-7,TRBV3-1,TRBD2,.,CASAHSGSYEQYF,TGTGCCAGCGCTCATAGCGGGAGCTACGAGCAGTACTTC
TRBJ2-3,TRBV18,.,.,CASSPLGADTQYF,TGTGCCAGCTCACCACTGGGCGCAGATACGCAGTATTTT
TRBJ2-4,TRBV28,.,.,CASSPPVRAGVAENIQYF,TGTGCCAGCAGTCCTCCCGTCAGGGCCGGCGTAGCGGAAAACATTCAGTACTTC
TRBJ2-7,TRBV4-1,TRBD1,.,CASSHRPVGQGVHEQYF,TGCGCCAGCAGCCACCGGCCGGTTGGGCAGGGGGTACACGAGCAGTACTTC
TRBJ2-7,TRBV9,.,.,CASSATGFSNEQYF,TGTGCCAGCAGCGCCACAGGTTTTTCGAACGAGCAGTACTTC
TRBJ2-3,TRBV6-6,.,few,CASSYNTGDTQYF,TGTGCCAGCAGTTATAACACTGGGGATACGCAGTATTTT
TRBJ1-2,TRBV18,.,once,CASSPPGGYYGYTF,TGTGCCAGCTCACCACCCGGGGGATACTATGGCTACACCTTC
TRBJ2-3,TRBV30,.,.,CAWSFLVHTDTQYF,TGTGCCTGGAGTTTCCTCGTCCACACAGATACGCAGTATTTT
TRBJ2-7,TRBV28,TRBD1,.,CASSLPDRGRYEQYF,TGTGCCAGCAGTCTTCCCGACAGGGGACGCTACGAGCAGTACTTC